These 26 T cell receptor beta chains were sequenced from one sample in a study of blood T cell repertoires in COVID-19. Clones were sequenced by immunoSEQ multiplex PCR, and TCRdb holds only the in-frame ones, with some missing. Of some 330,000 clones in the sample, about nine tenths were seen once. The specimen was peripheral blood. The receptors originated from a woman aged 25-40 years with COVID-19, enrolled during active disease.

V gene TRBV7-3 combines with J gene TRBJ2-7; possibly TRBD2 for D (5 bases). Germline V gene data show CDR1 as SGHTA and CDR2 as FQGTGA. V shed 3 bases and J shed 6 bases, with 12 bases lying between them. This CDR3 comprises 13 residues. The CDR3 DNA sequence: TGTGCCAGCAGCTTTCGGGGTTCGAGCGAGCAGTACTTC. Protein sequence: CASSFRGSSEQYF.

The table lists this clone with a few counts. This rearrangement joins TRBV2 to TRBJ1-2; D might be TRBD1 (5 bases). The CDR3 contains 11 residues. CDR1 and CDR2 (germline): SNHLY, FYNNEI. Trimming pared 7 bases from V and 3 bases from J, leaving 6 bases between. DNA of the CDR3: TGTGCCAGCAAAGGGGACTATGGCTACACCTTC. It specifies CASKGDYGYTF.

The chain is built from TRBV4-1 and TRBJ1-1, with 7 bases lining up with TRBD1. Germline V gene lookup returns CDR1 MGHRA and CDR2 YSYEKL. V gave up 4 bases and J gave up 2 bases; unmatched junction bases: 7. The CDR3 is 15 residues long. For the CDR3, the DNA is TGCGCCAGCAGCCGCGGGACAGCCTTTAACACTGAAGCTTTCTTT. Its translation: CASSRGTAFNTEAFF.

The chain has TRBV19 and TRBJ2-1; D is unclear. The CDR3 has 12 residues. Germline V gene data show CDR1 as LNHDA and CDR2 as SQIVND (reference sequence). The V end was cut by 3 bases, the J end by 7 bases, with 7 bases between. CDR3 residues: CASSISPNEQFF. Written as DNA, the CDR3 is TGTGCCAGTAGTATCTCTCCGAATGAGCAGTTCTTC.

The CDR3 coding sequence is TGTGCTAGTGGTACCGCGCCTACTGAAATGAACACTGAAGCTTTCTTT. Translating it yields CASGTAPTEMNTEAFF. This sequence joins TRBV12-5 and TRBJ1-1, with no clear D. V was trimmed by 5 bases and J by 0 bases, leaving 16 bases between them. The CDR3 is 16 residues long. Per germline, CDR1 LGHNT and CDR2 FRNRAP.

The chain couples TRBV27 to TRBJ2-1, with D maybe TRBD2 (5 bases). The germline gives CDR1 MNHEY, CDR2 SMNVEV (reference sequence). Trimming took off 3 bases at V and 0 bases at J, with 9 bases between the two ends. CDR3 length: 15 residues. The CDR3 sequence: CASSFSAGSYNEQFF. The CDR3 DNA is TGTGCCAGCAGTTTCTCGGCGGGCTCCTACAATGAGCAGTTCTTC.

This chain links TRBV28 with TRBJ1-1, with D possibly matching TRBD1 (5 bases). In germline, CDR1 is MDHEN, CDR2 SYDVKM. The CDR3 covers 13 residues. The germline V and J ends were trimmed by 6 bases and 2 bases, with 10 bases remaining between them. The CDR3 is CASSPGQNTEAFF. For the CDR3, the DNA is TGTGCCAGCAGCCCCGGACAAAACACTGAAGCTTTCTTT.

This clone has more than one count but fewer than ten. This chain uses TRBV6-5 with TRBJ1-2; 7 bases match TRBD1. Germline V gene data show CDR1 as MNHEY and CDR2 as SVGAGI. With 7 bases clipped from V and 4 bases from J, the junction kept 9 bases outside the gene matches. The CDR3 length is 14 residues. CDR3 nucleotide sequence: TGTGCCAGCACCATACAGGGGTCGGTCTATGGCTACACCTTC. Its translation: CASTIQGSVYGYTF.

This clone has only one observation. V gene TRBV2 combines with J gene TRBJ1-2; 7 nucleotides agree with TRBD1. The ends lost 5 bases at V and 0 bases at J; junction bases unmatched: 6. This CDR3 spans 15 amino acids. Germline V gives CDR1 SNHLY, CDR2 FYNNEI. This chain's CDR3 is CASSLSTGANYGYTF. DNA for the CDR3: TGTGCCAGCAGTTTGTCCACAGGGGCTAACTATGGCTACACCTTC.

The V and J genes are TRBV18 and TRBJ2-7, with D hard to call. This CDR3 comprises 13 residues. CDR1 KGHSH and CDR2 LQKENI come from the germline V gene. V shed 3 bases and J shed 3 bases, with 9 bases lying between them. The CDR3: CASSPRLDYEQYF. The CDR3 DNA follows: TGTGCCAGCTCACCCAGGCTGGACTACGAGCAGTACTTC.

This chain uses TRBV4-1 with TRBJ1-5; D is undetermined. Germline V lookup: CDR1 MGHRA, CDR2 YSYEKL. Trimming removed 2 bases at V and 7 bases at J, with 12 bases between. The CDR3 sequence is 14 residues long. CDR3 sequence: CASSQPGRRQPQHF. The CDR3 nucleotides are TGCGCCAGCAGCCAACCTGGGAGGAGGCAGCCCCAGCATTTT.

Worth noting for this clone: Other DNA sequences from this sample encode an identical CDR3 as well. In nucleotides, the CDR3 is TGTGCCAGCTCCCCTCCGAACAACATGAACACTGAAGCTTTCTTT. Its protein product is CASSPPNNMNTEAFF. The chain couples TRBV18 to TRBJ1-1; unclear D gene. The CDR3 runs 15 residues. The ends were cut back, 6 bases at V and 0 bases at J, with 14 bases in the middle. Germline V lookup: CDR1 KGHSH, CDR2 LQKENI.

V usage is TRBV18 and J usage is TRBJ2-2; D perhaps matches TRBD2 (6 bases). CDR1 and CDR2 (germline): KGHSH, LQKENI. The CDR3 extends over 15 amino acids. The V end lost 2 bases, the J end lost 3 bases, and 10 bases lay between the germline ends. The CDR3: CASSPLGGHTGELFF. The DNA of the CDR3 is TGTGCCAGCTCACCATTGGGAGGACACACCGGGGAGCTGTTTTTT.

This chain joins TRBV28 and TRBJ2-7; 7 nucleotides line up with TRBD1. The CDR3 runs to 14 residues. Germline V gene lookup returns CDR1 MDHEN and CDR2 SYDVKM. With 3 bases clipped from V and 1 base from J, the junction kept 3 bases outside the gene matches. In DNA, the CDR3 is TGTGCCAGCAGTTTCCCGGGACAGTCCTACGAGCAGTACTTC. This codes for CASSFPGQSYEQYF. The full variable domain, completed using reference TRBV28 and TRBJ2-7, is DVKVTQSSRYLVKRTGEKVFLECVQDMDHENMFWYRQDPGLGLRLIYFSYDVKMKEKGDIPEGYSVSREKKERFSLILESASTNQTSMYLCASSFPGQSYEQYFGPGTRLTVT.

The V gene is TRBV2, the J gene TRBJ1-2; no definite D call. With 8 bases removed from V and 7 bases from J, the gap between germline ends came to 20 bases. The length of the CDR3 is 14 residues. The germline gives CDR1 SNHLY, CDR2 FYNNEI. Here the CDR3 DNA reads TGTGCCAGCTTAAGCGGAGGCAATGCCGGTGGCTACACCTTC. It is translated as CASLSGGNAGGYTF.

CDR3 residues: CASSSRVDTEAFF. The CDR3 DNA follows: TGTGCCAGCAGCTCCAGGGTAGACACTGAAGCTTTCTTT. The chain joins TRBV7-2 to TRBJ1-1, with a tentative D call TRBD1 (5 bases). Germline loops: CDR1 SGHTA, CDR2 FQGNSA. Trimming left V 4 bases short and J 3 bases short, with 9 bases between. The CDR3 has 13 amino acids. Filled out from reference TRBV7-2 and TRBJ1-1, the complete variable domain reads GAGVSQSPSNKVTEKGKDVELRCDPISGHTALYWYRQSLGQGLEFLIYFQGNSAPDKSGLPSDRFSAERTGGSVSTLTIQRTQQEDSAVYLCASSSRVDTEAFFGQGTRLTVV.

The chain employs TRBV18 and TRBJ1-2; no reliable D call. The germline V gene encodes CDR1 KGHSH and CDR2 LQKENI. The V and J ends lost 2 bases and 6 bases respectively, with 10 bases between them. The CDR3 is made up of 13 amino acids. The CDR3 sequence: CASSPSVVDGYTF. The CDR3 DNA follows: TGTGCCAGCTCACCATCCGTAGTGGATGGCTACACCTTC.

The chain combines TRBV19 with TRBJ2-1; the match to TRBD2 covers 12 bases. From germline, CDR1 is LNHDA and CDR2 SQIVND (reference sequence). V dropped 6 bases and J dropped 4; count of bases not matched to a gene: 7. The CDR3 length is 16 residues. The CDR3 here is CASRHGLAGTYNEQFF. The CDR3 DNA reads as TGTGCCAGTAGACATGGACTAGCGGGGACATACAATGAGCAGTTCTTC.

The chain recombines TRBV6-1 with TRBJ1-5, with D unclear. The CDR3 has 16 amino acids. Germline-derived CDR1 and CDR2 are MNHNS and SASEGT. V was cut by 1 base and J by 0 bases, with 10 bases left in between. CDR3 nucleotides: TGTGCCAGCAGTGAAGTCCCGTATTATAGCAATCAGCCCCAGCATTTT. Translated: CASSEVPYYSNQPQHF.

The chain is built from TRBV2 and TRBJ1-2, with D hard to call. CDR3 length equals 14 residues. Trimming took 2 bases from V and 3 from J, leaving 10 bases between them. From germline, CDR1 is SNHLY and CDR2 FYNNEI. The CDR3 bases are TGTGCCAGCAGTGAATTCGCGGCCGACTATGGCTACACCTTC. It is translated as CASSEFAADYGYTF.

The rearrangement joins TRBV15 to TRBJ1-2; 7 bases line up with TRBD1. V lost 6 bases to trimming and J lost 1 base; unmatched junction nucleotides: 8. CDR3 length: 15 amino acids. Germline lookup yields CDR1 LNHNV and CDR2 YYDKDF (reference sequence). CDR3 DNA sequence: TGTGCCACCAGAGCCAACAGGGGCCGTAACTATGGCTACACCTTC. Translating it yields CATRANRGRNYGYTF.

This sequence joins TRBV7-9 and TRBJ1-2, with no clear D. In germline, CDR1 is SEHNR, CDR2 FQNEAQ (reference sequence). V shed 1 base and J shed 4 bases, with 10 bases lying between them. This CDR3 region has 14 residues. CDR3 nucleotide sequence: TGTGCCAGCAGCTTAGGGGTAGGAGGCTATGGCTACACCTTC. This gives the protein CASSLGVGGYGYTF.

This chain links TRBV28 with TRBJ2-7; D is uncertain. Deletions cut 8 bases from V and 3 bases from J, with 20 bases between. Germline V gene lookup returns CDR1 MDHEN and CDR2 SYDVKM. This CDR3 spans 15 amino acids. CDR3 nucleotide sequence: TGTGCCAGCCCCTTATGCGGCAAAATTCGCTACGAGCAGTACGTC. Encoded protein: CASPLCGKIRYEQYV.

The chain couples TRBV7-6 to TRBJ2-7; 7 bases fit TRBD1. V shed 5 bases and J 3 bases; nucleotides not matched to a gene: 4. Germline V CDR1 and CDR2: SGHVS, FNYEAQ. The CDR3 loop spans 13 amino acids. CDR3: CASSPGQNYEQYF. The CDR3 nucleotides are TGTGCCAGCAGCCCGGGACAGAACTACGAGCAGTACTTC.

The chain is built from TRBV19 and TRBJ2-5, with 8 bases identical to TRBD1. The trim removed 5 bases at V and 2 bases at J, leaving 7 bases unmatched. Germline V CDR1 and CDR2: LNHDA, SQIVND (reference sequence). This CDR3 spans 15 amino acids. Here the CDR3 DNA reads TGTGCCAGTAGTCCATTCCGGACAGGGCAAGAGACCCAGTACTTC. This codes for CASSPFRTGQETQYF.

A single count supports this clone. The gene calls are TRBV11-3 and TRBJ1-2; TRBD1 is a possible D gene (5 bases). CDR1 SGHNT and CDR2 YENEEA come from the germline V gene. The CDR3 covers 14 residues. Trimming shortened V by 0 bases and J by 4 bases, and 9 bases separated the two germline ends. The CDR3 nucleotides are TGTGCCAGCAGCTTAGATAAGGGGATCTATGGCTACACCTTC. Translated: CASSLDKGIYGYTF.